Listed below are T cell receptor beta chains from one sample, sequenced in a study of cytomegalovirus exposure and HLA in healthy donors. TCRdb's copy holds only in-frame clones and misses some; the assay was immunoSEQ multiplex PCR. The sample holds some 150,000 clones; around 65% are singletons and the top ten take less than 3.5%. Sequencing input: PBMCs. Source of these receptors: a woman under 40 in good health and CMV-seropositive. CDR3s include the opening cysteine and the closing phenylalanine or tryptophan. D genes are given only for firm matches. Not all rows give a size; the values are once, few, many and, for expanded clones, a class.

TGTGCCAGCTCACCCGACCGGGGCGGGGGAGGATCACCCCTCCACTTT | CASSPDRGGGGSPLHF | NA | TRBV18 | NA | TRBJ1-6
TGTGCCAGCAGCGCGACTGGCGGACAGGGTTCTCTCGAGCAGTACTTC | CASSATGGQGSLEQYF | TRBD1 | TRBV7-8 | NA | TRBJ2-7
TGTGCCAGCAGCCTCCAGGGGACAGGGGTTAGGTTAGCTAATGAAAAACTGTTTTTT | CASSLQGTGVRLANEKLFF | TRBD1 | TRBV27 | NA | TRBJ1-4
TGTGCCAGCAGCCACGGCGGGGGGGCATCCTACAATGAGCAGTTCTTC | CASSHGGGASYNEQFF | TRBD2 | TRBV16 | NA | TRBJ2-1
TGTGCCAGCAGTGATTCCACAGTGCCCTCCTACGAGCAGTACTTC | CASSDSTVPSYEQYF | NA | TRBV25-1 | few | TRBJ2-7
TGTGCCATCAGTGAGAAGGGGGCATACACTGAAGCTTTCTTT | CAISEKGAYTEAFF | TRBD1 | TRBV10-3 | NA | TRBJ1-1
TGCGCCAGCAGGCCTTGGGGGAGGGGCCACAATGAGCAGTTCTTC | CASRPWGRGHNEQFF | TRBD2 | TRBV5-1 | few | TRBJ2-1
TGTGCCAGCTCACCAGCCCGGGGGGATGGCTACACCTTC | CASSPARGDGYTF | NA | TRBV18 | NA | TRBJ1-2
TGTGCCAGCAGCCAAGATCTCGGAGATACGCAGTATTTT | CASSQDLGDTQYF | NA | TRBV7-8 | NA | TRBJ2-3
TGTGCGTTTTCCGGGACAGGTGAAAAACTGTTTTTT | CAFSGTGEKLFF | TRBD1 | TRBV30 | NA | TRBJ1-4
TGTGCCAGCAGCTTAGATGGTGCGTTCCGCGAGCAGTACTTC | CASSLDGAFREQYF | NA | TRBV7-9 | NA | TRBJ2-7
TGTGCCAGCAGGTTGCGGGAGTCTGTAGAGACCCAGTACTTC | CASRLRESVETQYF | TRBD2 | TRBV7-9 | NA | TRBJ2-5
TGCGCCAGCAGCGCCAATCCCGGGACAGGGGGCGCGGGGGAGCAGTACTTC | CASSANPGTGGAGEQYF | TRBD1 | TRBV5-1 | NA | TRBJ2-7
TGTGCCAGCAGTACGGGTGAGCAGTACTTC | CASSTGEQYF | NA | TRBV2 | few | TRBJ2-7